One and the same sample provided the 24 T cell receptor beta chains below, sequenced in a study of cytomegalovirus exposure and HLA in healthy donors. Vbeta (60) and Jbeta (13) primers were used in the PCR. The data were produced by immunoSEQ multiplex PCR, yet TCRdb's version contains in-frame clones alone and is incomplete. This sample's table has about 170,000 clones. Sequencing was done on a sample of PBMCs. These receptor sequences come from a woman in her late teens or twenties in good health and CMV-seropositive.

This chain uses TRBV19 with TRBJ2-3, with a tentative D call TRBD2 (6 bases). The length of the CDR3 is 12 residues. The germline gives CDR1 LNHDA, CDR2 SQIVND (reference sequence). V was clipped by 6 bases and J by 3 bases, with 7 bases between them. CDR3 DNA: TGTGCCAGTAGGCGGGGAACAGATACGCAGTATTTT. Encoded protein: CASRRGTDTQYF.

This chain joins TRBV7-9 and TRBJ1-5, with 11 bases aligning to TRBD1. V dropped 5 bases and J dropped 7; count of bases not matched to a gene: 4. The CDR3 spans 14 residues. Germline V CDR1 and CDR2: SEHNR, FQNEAQ (reference sequence). CDR3 nucleotide sequence: TGTGCCAGCAGCGGACAGGGGGCGGGGCAGCCCCAGCATTTT. Protein sequence: CASSGQGAGQPQHF.

The CDR3, as DNA: TGTGCCACCAGCAGAGATCTAAGTTCCGCTCGGGAGCAGTACTTC. It specifies CATSRDLSSAREQYF. The V gene is TRBV15, the J gene TRBJ2-7, with no clear D. V was pared by 0 bases and J by 7 bases, with 16 bases between. The CDR3 has 15 residues. Per germline, CDR1 LNHNV and CDR2 YYDKDF (reference sequence).

This CDR3 reads CASGEWGGPEQFF. CDR3 nucleotides: TGTGCCAGCGGGGAATGGGGGGGGCCTGAGCAGTTCTTC. V and J are TRBV2 and TRBJ2-1; perhaps TRBD2 as D (7 bases). Germline lookup yields CDR1 SNHLY and CDR2 FYNNEI. Between the trimmed V and J ends, which lost 8 bases and 9 bases, there was a span of 17 bases. The CDR3 runs to 13 residues.

V gene TRBV20-1 combines with J gene TRBJ2-3, with D uncertain. The CDR3 extends over 10 amino acids. With 6 bases removed from V and 5 bases from J, the gap between germline ends came to 6 bases. Germline CDR1 reads DFQATT; CDR2 reads SNEGSKA (reference sequence). CDR3 coding DNA: TGCAGTGCGGAGCGAGATACGCAGTATTTT. Amino acid sequence: CSAERDTQYF.

The CDR3 sequence is CASSLGRGGFKAFF. The CDR3 DNA sequence: TGTGCCAGCAGTTTAGGAAGAGGGGGCTTTAAAGCTTTCTTT. The rearrangement joins TRBV27 to TRBJ1-1; 7 bases match TRBD1. Trimming at V came to 2 bases and at J to 9 bases, leaving 9 bases not matched to a gene. CDR3 length equals 14 residues. CDR1 is MNHEY, CDR2 SMNVEV, per germline (reference sequence).

CDR3 in amino acids: CASSIVGGGNQPQHF. In DNA form, the CDR3 reads TGTGCCAGTAGTATAGTTGGGGGGGGCAATCAGCCCCAGCATTTT. The V and J genes are TRBV19 and TRBJ1-5; tentatively, D is TRBD1 (5 bases). V shed 1 base and J shed 2 bases, with 9 bases lying between them. Germline values: CDR1 LNHDA, CDR2 SQIVND (reference sequence). The CDR3 extends over 15 amino acids. Complete variable domain (other parts from reference TRBV19 and TRBJ1-5): DGGITQSPKYLFRKEGQNVTLSCEQNLNHDAMYWYRQDPGQGLRLIYYSQIVNDFQKGDIAEGYSVSREKKESFPLTVTSAQKNPTAFYLCASSIVGGGNQPQHFGDGTRLSIL.

The V call is TRBV7-8, the J call TRBJ2-5, with 12 bases that match TRBD2. From germline, CDR1 is SGHVS and CDR2 FQNEAQ. The V segment lost 5 bases and the J segment 2 bases; nucleotides outside the gene matches: 9. This CDR3 is built from 17 residues. CDR3 DNA sequence: TGTGCCAGCAGCACGCGACTAGCGGGAGTGGGGCAAGAGACCCAGTACTTC. Residues: CASSTRLAGVGQETQYF. Filled out from reference TRBV7-8 and TRBJ2-5, the complete variable domain reads GAGVSQSPRYKVAKRGQDVALRCDPISGHVSLFWYQQALGQGPEFLTYFQNEAQLDKSGLPSDRFFAERPEGSVSTLKIQRTQQEDSAVYLCASSTRLAGVGQETQYFGPGTRLLVL.

The CDR3 DNA sequence: TGTGCCAGCAGCTTCCGGACTAGCGCAGAGACCCAGTACTTC. As protein: CASSFRTSAETQYF. The chain joins TRBV7-8 to TRBJ2-5, with 9 bases matching TRBD2. Per germline, CDR1 SGHVS and CDR2 FQNEAQ. The CDR3 has 14 residues. Trimming took 3 bases from V and 4 from J; bases not matched to a gene: 3.

The chain combines TRBV7-3 with TRBJ2-1; D may be TRBD2 (5 bases). Germline CDR1 and CDR2: SGHTA and FQGTGA. CDR3 length equals 14 residues. Trimming left V 0 bases short and J 9 bases short, with 12 bases between. The CDR3 coding sequence is TGTGCCAGCAGCTTAACCCTACTAGGTACTGAGCAGTTCTTC. Residues: CASSLTLLGTEQFF. Full variable domain (outside the CDR3, taken from reference TRBV7-3 and TRBJ2-1): GAGVSQTPSNKVTEKGKYVELRCDPISGHTALYWYRQSLGQGPEFLIYFQGTGAADDSGLPNDRFFAVRPEGSVSTLKIQRTERGDSAVYLCASSLTLLGTEQFFGPGTRLTVL.

The rearrangement uses TRBV12-5 and TRBJ1-1, with TRBD1 as a possible D gene (5 bases). This CDR3 spans 15 amino acids. CDR1 and CDR2 (germline): LGHNT, FRNRAP. The ends were cut back, 0 bases at V and 7 bases at J, with 15 bases in the middle. CDR3 sequence reads: CASGLVLRGMSEAFF. In nucleotides, the CDR3 is TGTGCTAGTGGTTTGGTACTAAGGGGAATGAGTGAAGCTTTCTTT.

J is TRBJ1-2 and V is TRBV29-1; the match to TRBD1 covers 7 bases. This CDR3 spans 13 amino acids. J gave up 2 bases and V 6 bases, and 6 bases lay outside the gene matches. Germline values: CDR1 SQVTM, CDR2 ANQGSEA. The CDR3 spells CSVGTASNYGYTF. The CDR3 DNA reads as TGCAGCGTAGGGACAGCGTCAAACTATGGCTACACCTTC.

J is TRBJ1-3 and V is TRBV5-4; D gene ambiguous. The CDR3 is made up of 17 amino acids. V lost 1 base, J lost 4 bases, and 18 bases lay in between. CDR1 and CDR2 from the germline V gene are SGHNT and YYREEE (reference sequence). The CDR3 nucleotides are TGTGCCAGCAGCTTGTCGCCGGGAACTCTGGGAGGAAACACCATATATTTT. Its translation is CASSLSPGTLGGNTIYF.

The chain links TRBV6-1 to TRBJ2-7, with 15 bases matching TRBD2. This CDR3 has 16 amino acids. The J segment lost 2 bases and the V segment lost 4 bases, leaving 3 bases of the junction unmatched. Germline V lookup: CDR1 MNHNS, CDR2 SASEGT. This CDR3 reads CASSGGLAGGTYEQYF. CDR3 DNA sequence: TGTGCCAGCAGTGGGGGACTAGCGGGAGGAACCTACGAGCAGTACTTC.

The chain uses TRBV2 and TRBJ2-2, with 8 bases matching TRBD2. The CDR3 runs to 14 residues. Germline V gene lookup returns CDR1 SNHLY and CDR2 FYNNEI. With V trimmed by 7 bases and J by 4 bases, 5 bases remained unmatched. CDR3 sequence (DNA): TGTGCCAGCACGCCGCGGGGGGCCACCGGGGAGCTGTTTTTT. It codes for CASTPRGATGELFF. Supplemented by reference TRBV2 and TRBJ2-2, the full variable domain reads EPEVTQTPSHQVTQMGQEVILRCVPISNHLYFYWYRQILGQKVEFLVSFYNNEISEKSEIFDDQFSVERPDGSNFTLKIRSTKLEDSAMYFCASTPRGATGELFFGEGSRLTVL.

The CDR3 sequence: CATSRERENYEQYF. In DNA, the CDR3 is TGTGCCACCAGCAGGGAGCGGGAGAACTACGAGCAGTACTTC. This rearrangement joins TRBV15 to TRBJ2-7, with 8 nucleotides matching TRBD2. The CDR3 sequence is 14 residues long. CDR1 is LNHNV and CDR2 is YYDKDF in the germline V gene (reference sequence). J gave up 3 bases and V 3 bases, and 4 bases lay outside the gene matches.

The gene calls are TRBV29-1 and TRBJ1-6; TRBD1 is a possible D gene (6 bases). With 5 bases removed from V and 7 bases from J, the gap between germline ends came to 15 bases. Germline V gene lookup returns CDR1 SQVTM and CDR2 ANQGSEA. The CDR3 length is 14 residues. CDR3 DNA: TGCAGCGTTCGATTCCGGGACACCAATTCACCCCTCCACTTT. Translated: CSVRFRDTNSPLHF.

The chain recombines TRBV5-5 with TRBJ1-2, with 8 bases matching TRBD1. V was pared by 5 bases and J by 4 bases, with 10 bases of the junction left unmatched. The CDR3 contains 15 residues. In germline, CDR1 is SGHKS, CDR2 YYEKEE (reference sequence). CDR3 region: CASSLDRGPSYGYTF. In DNA, the CDR3 is TGTGCCAGCAGTCTAGACAGGGGCCCCAGCTATGGCTACACCTTC. Full variable domain (outside the CDR3, taken from reference TRBV5-5 and TRBJ1-2): DAGVTQSPTHLIKTRGQQVTLRCSPISGHKSVSWYQQVLGQGPQFIFQYYEKEERGRGNFPDRFSARQFPNYSSELNVNALLLGDSALYLCASSLDRGPSYGYTFGSGTRLTVV.

This sequence joins TRBV4-1 and TRBJ1-4, with no clear D. The CDR3 extends over 12 amino acids. Germline V gene lookup returns CDR1 MGHRA and CDR2 YSYEKL. Deletions cut 6 bases from V and 5 bases from J, with 7 bases between. CDR3 in amino acids: CASSSGNEKLFF. The CDR3 DNA sequence: TGCGCCAGCAGTTCGGGGAATGAAAAACTGTTTTTT.

The chain carries TRBV7-8 and TRBJ2-1; D possibly corresponds to TRBD1 (5 bases). V was clipped by 1 base and J by 0 bases, with 16 bases between them. Germline CDR1 and CDR2: SGHVS and FQNEAQ. The CDR3 spans 18 residues. CDR3: CASSLEGWAASSYNEQFF. Written as DNA, the CDR3 is TGTGCCAGCAGCTTAGAGGGGTGGGCGGCGAGCTCCTACAATGAGCAGTTCTTC.

Written as DNA, the CDR3 is TGTGCCAGCTCACCAGGGGCAGGGGGCTCCTACGAGCAGTACTTC. This encodes CASSPGAGGSYEQYF. The chain uses TRBV18 and TRBJ2-5; 7 bases map to TRBD1. The closer fit of TRBJ2-7 to the DNA end suggests the J call may be wrong. Germline-derived CDR1 and CDR2 are KGHSH and LQKENI. This CDR3 region has 15 residues.

CDR3 loop: CASSLGLAGGRSLNEQFF. CDR3 DNA: TGTGCCAGCAGCTTGGGACTAGCGGGGGGGCGCTCGTTAAATGAGCAGTTCTTC. The rearrangement links TRBV7-2 to TRBJ2-1; 16 bases align to TRBD2. The CDR3 totals 18 residues. Germline CDR1 and CDR2: SGHTA and FQGNSA. J was trimmed by 7 bases and V by 3 bases; bases with no gene match: 9.

The genes are TRBV25-1 and TRBJ2-1; 8 nucleotides match TRBD2. V lost 5 bases and J lost 2; bases outside the gene matches: 8. Germline V lookup: CDR1 MGHDK, CDR2 SYGVNS. The CDR3 has 16 amino acids. The CDR3 DNA reads as TGTGCCAGCAGTCCCCCCGGGACTAGGGCCTACAATGAGCAGTTCTTC. Translated: CASSPPGTRAYNEQFF.

The chain has TRBV2 and TRBJ2-3; 9 nucleotides agree with TRBD2. CDR1 and CDR2 (germline): SNHLY, FYNNEI. Losses at the gene ends were 4 bases for V and 5 bases for J; bases not matched to a gene: 4. CDR3 length equals 14 residues. This chain's CDR3 is CASSAAGGGDTQYF. The CDR3 nucleotides are TGTGCCAGCAGTGCGGCGGGGGGGGGAGATACGCAGTATTTT.